This TCR beta chain was sequenced for a study of CD8 T cells in Susac syndrome (dated by TCRdb to about 2019). For context, the study as a whole: Repertoire sequencing was used to test whether CD8+ T cell activation and differentiation in Susac syndrome was antigen driven. The clonality of the CD8+ T cell repertoire was compared across about a dozen healthy donors, 14 Susac syndrome patients and about 15 multiple sclerosis patients.

RNA was extracted using the RNeasy kit, and about 0.45 to 1 ug of the RNA was reverse transcribed with random hexamers. The immunoSEQ multiplex PCR assay, covering 54 Vbeta and 13 Jbeta segments, was used to amplify TCR beta CDR3 regions. To correct PCR amplification bias, a synthetic template baseline was used for both primer optimization and computational correction. The published analysis was carried out like this. Reads were annotated to V, D and J genes according to IMGT and were analyzed with immunoSEQ Analyzer, with only productive sequences retained. Clonality was calculated as one minus the Shannon entropy normalized by log2 of the number of productive unique sequences. Public and private clones were assessed among the 100 most prevalent clones of each patient and control. Susac-specific clones were defined as absent from healthy and MS cohorts, 850 to 1,300 published viral clones and other ImmuneACCESS disease sequences. TCRdb reanalyzed the raw reads on its own, using fastp at Q25 for trimming and MiXCR for clone calling, and kept in-frame beta chains. Records with the same CDR3 protein are collapsed into one entry carrying the most frequent genes and DNA. The V and J calls were determined by TCRdb, not by the authors. The sample includes about 300,000 distinct CDR3 sequences, with approximately 91% observed a single time. The ten most abundant clones make up around 0.18% of the sample.

The CDR3 contains 15 residues, cysteine and phenylalanine counted. Kept here is only the CDR3 DNA, which spans 45 bases and is read in frame from base 1. The germline V gene provides CDR1 MNHNS and CDR2 SASEGT. V is clipped by 7 bases and J by 1 base, and the sequence between their germline boundaries is 16 bases long. Peripheral blood CD8+ and CD4+ T cells from healthy donors, Susac syndrome patients and multiple sclerosis patients were profiled by high-throughput TCR beta sequencing. The multiple sclerosis controls were treatment-naive patients whose relapsing-remitting disease, either stable or active, fulfilled the revised McDonald criteria. Bulk CD8+ and CD4+ T cells were purified by magnetic negative isolation, whereas CD8+ TEMRA cells were enriched by FACS. Blood was collected in EDTA tubes and processed within 24 hours, with PBMCs isolated through density gradient centrifugation. PBMCs destined for TCR sequencing were cryopreserved in liquid nitrogen and later thawed in a 37 °C water bath. Purity of sorted or isolated CD4+, CD8+ and CD8+ TEMRA cells was at least 90%.

Broader findings and caveats from the paper: The number of individuals in the TCR sequencing and HLA analysis was recognized as being relatively small.

This clonotype was detected a few times. The specificity of this receptor is unknown. One base away there is no much larger clone; base qualities are not given. This receptor was obtained from a human donor with multiple sclerosis. The sample taken for sequencing was CD8+ T cells from PBMCs. Rearrangement joined TRBV6-1 to TRBJ2-5; a weak D assignment points to TRBD1 (5 bases agree). The DNA sequence is given as TGTGCCAGCACCGACCCCGGACATGTCCAAGAGACCCAGTACTTC. Its protein reads: CASTDPGHVQETQYF.